Below, one TCR beta chain is given with its context. This specimen comes from a study of blood T cell repertoires in COVID-19. For the study at large: PBMCs, B-cell-depleted T cells, or T cells provided the cDNA or gDNA that made up the material.

In Seattle, patients joined the study during active infection and were tracked longitudinally. With 8 bases removed from V and 0 bases from J, the gap between germline ends came to 10 bases. The CDR3 is 12 residues long. Per the germline V gene, CDR1 is SQVTM and CDR2 is ANQGSEA. Sequenced by immunoSEQ multiplex PCR; TCRdb stores in-frame clones only, minus some. The data hold under 350,000 clones, with around nine tenths observed a single time. The origin of this receptor is a young woman with COVID-19, enrolled during active disease. Material: peripheral blood. The rearrangement uses TRBV29-1 and TRBJ1-1; no clear D gene. CDR3 amino acids: CSTQTMNTEAFF. The CDR3 nucleotides read TGCAGCACACAGACCATGAACACTGAAGCTTTCTTT.